What follows are 17 T cell receptor beta chains derived from one specimen sequenced in a study of Ad26.COV2.S vaccination and SARS-CoV-2 variants. Regarding treatment: around 19 received Ad26.COV2.S at low or high dose, single or two shots; about 5 received placebo; per-sample allocation not given. On day 63 after the first injection, vaccine and placebo recipients gave samples. Sequencing used immunoSEQ multiplex PCR; TCRdb keeps in-frame clones, though not all of them. The profile shows 350,000 to 500,000 clones, about nine tenths of them singletons. Sample: peripheral blood, taken in a trial of Ad26.COV2.S vaccine versus placebo. These receptor sequences come from a person between 18 and 59 years old who received the Ad26.COV2.S COVID-19 vaccine or a placebo.

This clone was observed once. The gene calls are TRBV28 and TRBJ1-4; 9 bases map to TRBD1. Germline CDR1 is MDHEN and CDR2 is SYDVKM. CDR3 length: 16 amino acids. The junction had 8 bases not matched to a gene; V was cut back by 6 bases and J by 3 bases. CDR3 DNA: TGTGCCAGCAGATATCGTCGGACAGGGGCTAATGAAAAACTGTTTTTT. Translation gives CASRYRRTGANEKLFF.

The chain links TRBV3-1 (or the pseudogene TRBV3-2) to TRBJ2-3; 11 bases align to TRBD2. Per germline, CDR1 LGHDT and CDR2 YNNKEL (reference sequence). Trimming removed 1 base from V and 1 base from J; junction bases left unmatched: 10. This CDR3 spans 19 amino acids. The chain's CDR3 is CASSQAGTSGPLGTDTQYF. CDR3 bases: TGTGCCAGCAGCCAAGCCGGGACTAGCGGACCCTTGGGCACAGATACGCAGTATTTT.

This clone has just one count. The CDR3 loop reads CASSTLSSGYEQYF. CDR3 nucleotides: TGTGCCAGCAGCACATTATCTTCGGGCTACGAGCAGTACTTC. The V gene is TRBV7-9, the J gene TRBJ2-7; D unresolved. This CDR3 is built from 14 residues. CDR1 and CDR2 from the germline V gene are SEHNR and FQNEAQ (reference sequence). V lost 5 bases and J lost 3, with 14 bases in between.

This chain joins TRBV27 and TRBJ1-5; D perhaps matches TRBD1 (5 bases). Germline values: CDR1 MNHEY, CDR2 SMNVEV (reference sequence). This CDR3 comprises 13 residues. V lost 5 bases and J 4 bases, leaving 9 bases between the germline ends. The CDR3, as DNA: TGTGCCAGCAGTCCACAGGCGAATCAGCCCCAGCATTTT. It codes for CASSPQANQPQHF.

The rearrangement joins TRBV27 to TRBJ2-1, with 9 bases matching TRBD2. Trimming removed 3 bases from V and 8 bases from J; junction bases left unmatched: 5. The CDR3 is 14 residues long. The V gene's germline CDR1 is MNHEY and CDR2 SMNVEV (reference sequence). CDR3 loop: CASSFQAGGDEQFF. CDR3 DNA: TGTGCCAGCAGTTTTCAAGCGGGGGGCGATGAGCAGTTCTTC.

This rearrangement joins TRBV10-3 to TRBJ2-3; tentative D call: TRBD2 (5 bases). Trimming removed 2 bases from V and 4 bases from J, with 13 bases in between. Germline V gene lookup returns CDR1 ENHRY and CDR2 SYGVKD. The CDR3 runs 15 residues. The chain's CDR3 is CAISETSEAADTQYF. DNA for the CDR3: TGTGCCATCAGTGAGACTAGTGAGGCCGCAGATACGCAGTATTTT.

The genes are TRBV18 and TRBJ2-1; D is uncertain. The CDR3 covers 12 residues. V lost 3 bases to trimming and J lost 12 bases, with 12 bases between them. Germline CDR1 KGHSH, CDR2 LQKENI. The CDR3 region has the DNA TGTGCCAGCTCACCTTATACGGACGGGCAGTTCTTC. Amino acid sequence: CASSPYTDGQFF.

V and J are TRBV3-1 (or the pseudogene TRBV3-2) and TRBJ2-1; TRBD1 matches 7 bases. From germline, CDR1 is LGHDT and CDR2 YNNKEL (reference sequence). CDR3 size: 14 residues. Losses at the gene ends were 0 bases for V and 7 bases for J; bases not matched to a gene: 3. CDR3 coding DNA: TGTGCCAGCAGCCAAGAAGGCAGGGGGAATGAGCAGTTCTTC. Its protein product is CASSQEGRGNEQFF.

The chain recombines TRBV19 with TRBJ2-7; 10 nucleotides line up with TRBD1. Germline values: CDR1 LNHDA, CDR2 SQIVND (reference sequence). The CDR3 is 15 amino acids. V shed 3 bases, J shed 3 bases, and the junction held 5 bases outside the gene matches. CDR3 DNA: TGTGCCAGTAGTATCTCGGGACAGGGGCTCTACGAGCAGTACTTC. It is translated as CASSISGQGLYEQYF. Full variable domain (rest looked up from reference TRBV19 and TRBJ2-7): DGGITQSPKYLFRKEGQNVTLSCEQNLNHDAMYWYRQDPGQGLRLIYYSQIVNDFQKGDIAEGYSVSREKKESFPLTVTSAQKNPTAFYLCASSISGQGLYEQYFGPGTRLTVT.

The chain recombines TRBV7-8 with TRBJ1-6; the D gene is possibly TRBD1 (5 bases). CDR1 and CDR2 from the germline V gene are SGHVS and FQNEAQ. Deletions cut 1 base from V and 7 bases from J, with 11 bases between. This CDR3 spans 15 amino acids. Here the CDR3 reads CASSLGGVRNSPLHF. CDR3 nucleotide sequence: TGTGCCAGCAGCTTAGGGGGGGTTCGCAATTCACCCCTCCACTTT.

This clone was seen a single time. This chain connects TRBV4-3 to TRBJ2-3; perhaps D is TRBD1 or TRBD2 (5 bases each). V lost 2 bases to trimming and J lost 0 bases, with 15 bases between them. The CDR3 spans 17 residues. The germline V gene has CDR1 LGHNA and CDR2 YSLEER. CDR3 coding DNA: TGCGCCAGCAGCCAACAAACAGGAGGAAGTAGCACAGATACGCAGTATTTT. Protein product: CASSQQTGGSSTDTQYF.

The chain is built from TRBV20-1 and TRBJ1-5; a possible D gene is TRBD1 (5 bases). The V end lost 3 bases, the J end lost 3 bases, and 12 bases lay between the germline ends. This CDR3 spans 14 amino acids. In germline, CDR1 is DFQATT, CDR2 SNEGSKA (reference sequence). The CDR3 loop reads CSASHGGSNQPQHF. CDR3 bases: TGCAGTGCTAGTCACGGGGGTTCCAATCAGCCCCAGCATTTT.

This clone was observed a few times. V gene TRBV11-3 combines with J gene TRBJ1-4; 7 positions match TRBD1. The CDR3 has 10 amino acids. The trim removed 7 bases at V and 17 bases at J, leaving 7 bases unmatched. Germline CDR1 SGHNT, CDR2 YENEEA. The CDR3 coding sequence is TGTGCCAGCACGGCCGGGACAGTATTTTTT. Protein product: CASTAGTVFF.

The V and J genes are TRBV6-5 and TRBJ2-2, with 10 nucleotides matching TRBD1. The CDR3 sequence is 14 residues long. Germline loops: CDR1 MNHEY, CDR2 SVGAGI. J lost 8 bases, V lost 5 bases, and 5 bases had no gene match. The CDR3 spells CASSRQGAWGELFF. CDR3 DNA sequence: TGTGCCAGCAGTAGACAGGGGGCTTGGGGGGAGCTGTTTTTT.

The genes are TRBV27 and TRBJ2-1; D may match TRBD1 or TRBD2 (5 bases each). V was cut by 1 base and J by 0 bases, with 10 bases left in between. The CDR3 is made up of 16 amino acids. The germline gives CDR1 MNHEY, CDR2 SMNVEV (reference sequence). CDR3 protein: CASSLFPGSSYNEQFF. In DNA form, the CDR3 reads TGTGCCAGCAGTTTATTCCCAGGGAGCTCCTACAATGAGCAGTTCTTC.

V usage is TRBV9 and J usage is TRBJ2-1; D may match TRBD1 or TRBD2 (5 bases each). V gave up 0 bases and J gave up 6 bases, with 13 bases separating them. CDR1 is SGDLS, CDR2 YYNGEE, per germline. The CDR3 has 15 amino acids. CDR3 in amino acids: CASSVGGESGNEQFF. The DNA for the CDR3 is TGTGCCAGCAGCGTAGGAGGGGAGTCGGGCAATGAGCAGTTCTTC.

The chain combines TRBV10-3 with TRBJ2-1, with D tentatively TRBD1 or TRBD2 (5 bases each). The CDR3 runs 14 residues. V lost 3 bases to trimming and J lost 7 bases, with 13 bases between them. The germline V gene has CDR1 ENHRY and CDR2 SYGVKD. CDR3 protein: CAISDLGRYNEQFF. CDR3 DNA: TGTGCCATCAGTGATCTGGGACGTTATAATGAGCAGTTCTTC.